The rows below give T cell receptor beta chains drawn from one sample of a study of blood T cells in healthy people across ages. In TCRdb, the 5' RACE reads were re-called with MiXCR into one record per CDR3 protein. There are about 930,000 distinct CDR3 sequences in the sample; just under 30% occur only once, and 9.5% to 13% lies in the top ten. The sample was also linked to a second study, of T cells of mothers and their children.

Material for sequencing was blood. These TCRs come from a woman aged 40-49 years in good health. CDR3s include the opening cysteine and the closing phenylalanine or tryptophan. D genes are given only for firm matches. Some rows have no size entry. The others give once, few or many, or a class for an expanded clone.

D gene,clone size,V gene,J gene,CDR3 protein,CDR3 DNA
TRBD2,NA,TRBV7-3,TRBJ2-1,CASSLDPRGGNSYNEQFF,TGTGCCAGCAGCTTAGACCCCCGGGGGGGGAACTCCTACAATGAGCAGTTCTTC
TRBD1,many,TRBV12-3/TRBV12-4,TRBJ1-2,CATRGTGDYGYTF,TGTGCCACCCGCGGAACAGGGGACTATGGCTACACCTTC
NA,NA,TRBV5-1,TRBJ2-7,CASSLLQGHEQYF,TGCGCCAGCAGCTTGTTACAGGGCCACGAGCAGTACTTC
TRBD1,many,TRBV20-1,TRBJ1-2,CSATLLTGNYGYTF,TGCAGTGCCACCCTACTGACAGGGAACTATGGCTACACCTTC
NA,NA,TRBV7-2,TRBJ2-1,CASSLADGNNEQFF,TGTGCCAGCAGCTTAGCTGACGGAAACAATGAGCAGTTCTTC
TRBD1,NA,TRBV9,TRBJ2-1,CANSVGQGVGYNEQFF,TGTGCCAACAGCGTAGGGCAGGGGGTTGGCTACAATGAGCAGTTCTTC
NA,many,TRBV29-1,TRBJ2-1,CSVEGRRYNEQFF,TGCAGCGTTGAGGGACGGCGATACAATGAGCAGTTCTTC
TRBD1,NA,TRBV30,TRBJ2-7,CAWSAGQGRSYEQYF,TGTGCCTGGAGTGCAGGACAGGGCCGCTCCTACGAGCAGTACTTC
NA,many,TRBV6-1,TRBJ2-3,CASSEWTDTQYF,TGTGCCAGCAGTGAGTGGACAGATACGCAGTATTTT
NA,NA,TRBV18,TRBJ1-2,CASSPQGSADGYTF,TGTGCCAGCTCACCTCAAGGGTCGGCGGATGGCTACACCTTC
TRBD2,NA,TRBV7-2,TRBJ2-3,CASTQGAGGSTDTQYF,TGTGCCAGCACCCAGGGAGCGGGAGGGAGCACAGATACGCAGTATTTT
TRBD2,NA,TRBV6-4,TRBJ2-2,CASSKQAGMNTGELFF,TGTGCCAGCAGTAAACAAGCGGGGATGAACACCGGGGAGCTGTTTTTT
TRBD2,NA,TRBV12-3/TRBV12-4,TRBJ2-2,CASRLAGANTGELFF,TGTGCCAGCAGACTAGCGGGGGCCAACACCGGGGAGCTGTTTTTT